The 17 T cell receptor beta chains presented below share a single source sample, sequenced in a study of human T cells and chemical hapten exposure. Indicated time point: pre-sensitization, week 0. Treatment noted: therapeutic diphenylcyclopropenone sensitization with weekly scalp DPC. A single record per CDR3 protein comes from TCRdb applying MiXCR to the RACE reads. The profile shows about 270,000 distinct CDR3 sequences, just under 8% of them singletons. The sample was whole blood, taken in connection with sensitization to the hapten diphenylcyclopropenone (DPC). These receptors were collected from a man aged 18 to 29 with alopecia areata. Some clones in this sample may be carry-over from other donors' samples.

This clonotype was seen a few times. J is TRBJ1-5 and V is TRBV20-1; TRBD1 aligns across 8 bases. The CDR3 is 15 amino acids. V lost 0 bases and J lost 5; bases outside the gene matches: 6. Germline values: CDR1 DFQATT, CDR2 SNEGSKA (reference sequence). CDR3 nucleotides: TGCAGTGCTAGAGACCGGGACAGGCCGTATCAGCCCCAGCATTTT. Amino acid sequence: CSARDRDRPYQPQHF.

A single count supports this clonotype. V and J are TRBV6-8 and TRBJ2-5; TRBD1 aligns across 7 bases. Germline values: CDR1 MNHGY, CDR2 SAAAGT. There are 16 residues in the CDR3. The ends lost 3 bases at V and 7 bases at J; junction bases unmatched: 14. CDR3 sequence: CASSYTEGQDPRTQYF. The DNA of the CDR3 is TGTGCCAGCAGTTATACTGAAGGACAGGACCCGCGGACCCAGTACTTC.

This clonotype was seen a few times. The CDR3 spells CASSAIYPGIGYGYTF. Here the CDR3 DNA reads TGTGCCAGCAGTGCAATCTATCCTGGAATTGGCTATGGCTACACCTTC. This chain links TRBV6-2 or TRBV6-3 with TRBJ1-2; D unresolved. There are 16 residues in the CDR3. Between the trimmed V and J ends, which lost 5 bases and 4 bases, there was a span of 20 bases. In germline, CDR1 is MNHEY, CDR2 SVGEGT.

J is TRBJ2-3 and V is TRBV12-3 or TRBV12-4; 10 positions agree with TRBD2. J was trimmed by 5 bases and V by 4 bases; bases with no gene match: 9. The CDR3 is made up of 16 amino acids. CDR3 amino acids: CASSSLSGGYRDTQYF. The CDR3 DNA is TGTGCCAGCAGTTCCCTTAGCGGGGGGTACCGAGATACGCAGTATTTT.

In DNA, the CDR3 is TGCGCCAGCAGCGAGGGCGGGACTAGCTTCTACGAGCAGTACTTC. Protein sequence: CASSEGGTSFYEQYF. The chain uses TRBV5-1 and TRBJ2-7, with 9 bases identical to TRBD2. V gave up 4 bases and J gave up 3 bases; unmatched junction bases: 8. This CDR3 is built from 15 residues. In germline, CDR1 is SGHRS, CDR2 YFSETQ.

This clonotype was picked up a small number of times. The chain uses TRBV7-9 and TRBJ2-3; TRBD1 or TRBD2 may be the D gene (6 bases each). This CDR3 has 15 residues. Germline assignment: CDR1 SEHNR and CDR2 FQNEAQ (reference sequence). V gave up 5 bases and J gave up 5 bases, with 17 bases separating them. CDR3 DNA: TGTGCCAGCAGCCCCCCTCCGGGGGCGGGAGATACGCAGTATTTT. Translating it yields CASSPPPGAGDTQYF.

This clonotype was seen a handful of times. The chain is built from TRBV4-2 and TRBJ2-7; no definite D call. Germline values: CDR1 LGHNA, CDR2 YNFKEQ. The CDR3 length is 14 residues. Trimming shortened V by 1 base and J by 0 bases, and 7 bases separated the two germline ends. The CDR3 DNA follows: TGTGCCAGCAGCCAAGCCTTTCTCTCCTACGAGCAGTACTTC. Translation: CASSQAFLSYEQYF.

This clonotype was seen many times. The chain uses TRBV20-1 and TRBJ2-4; 9 bases match TRBD1. This CDR3 has 17 amino acids. Germline lookup yields CDR1 DFQATT and CDR2 SNEGSKA (reference sequence). CDR3 sequence (DNA): TGCAGCCCCTATGAATTTGGGACAGGGTTGAGGAAAAACATTCAGTACTTC. Its protein product is CSPYEFGTGLRKNIQYF.

This clonotype has just a few counts. This sequence joins TRBV7-9 and TRBJ1-1; maybe TRBD1 (6 bases). Per germline, CDR1 SEHNR and CDR2 FQNEAQ (reference sequence). This CDR3 is 14 amino acids long. V was trimmed by 5 bases and J by 4 bases, leaving 14 bases between them. CDR3 DNA sequence: TGTGCCAGCAGCCCGGGCAGGGGTGGCACTGAAGCTTTCTTT. Residues: CASSPGRGGTEAFF.

The chain has TRBV10-3 and TRBJ2-2, with 9 bases that match TRBD1. This CDR3 is built from 14 residues. Germline V gene sequence: CDR1 ENHRY, CDR2 SYGVKD. V trimming: 10 bases; J trimming: 0 bases; junction bases outside the gene matches: 3. CDR3 sequence (DNA): TGTGCCACGGGGACAGGGACGAACACCGGGGAGCTGTTTTTT. Protein sequence: CATGTGTNTGELFF.

This clonotype appeared a few times. The chain has TRBV18 and TRBJ1-2; 9 nucleotides line up with TRBD1. V gave up 4 bases and J gave up 3 bases; unmatched junction bases: 6. Looked up from germline, CDR1 is KGHSH and CDR2 is LQKENI. The length of the CDR3 is 15 residues. CDR3 in DNA: TGTGCCAGCTCACGAGGACAGGGGCGAGACTATGGCTACACCTTC. This encodes CASSRGQGRDYGYTF.

This clonotype was found a few times. The chain carries TRBV7-2 and TRBJ1-6; possibly TRBD1 for D (5 bases). The germline V gene encodes CDR1 SGHTA and CDR2 FQGNSA. The CDR3 sequence is 14 residues long. V shed 1 base and J shed 7 bases, with 8 bases lying between them. The CDR3 sequence is CASSLVPGNSPLHF. The CDR3 region has the DNA TGTGCCAGCAGCTTAGTCCCAGGGAATTCACCCCTCCACTTT.

This clonotype was seen repeatedly, ten times or more. The rearrangement uses TRBV6-2 or TRBV6-3 and TRBJ1-1; D unresolved. The CDR3 is made up of 16 amino acids. Germline V lookup: CDR1 MNHEY, CDR2 SVGEGT. The V end lost 2 bases, the J end lost 6 bases, and 19 bases lay between the germline ends. The CDR3 nucleotides are TGTGCCAGCAGTTACCCGTCACGGGGAGAGGTCGCTGAAGCTTTCTTT. It translates to CASSYPSRGEVAEAFF.

This rearrangement joins TRBV7-9 to TRBJ2-4; possibly TRBD2 for D (6 bases). Per the germline V gene, CDR1 is SEHNR and CDR2 is FQNEAQ (reference sequence). The CDR3 extends over 14 amino acids. Deletions cut 2 bases from V and 8 bases from J, with 13 bases between. The CDR3 protein is CASSLIGEEDIQYF. For the CDR3, the DNA is TGTGCCAGCAGCTTAATAGGGGAGGAGGACATTCAGTACTTC.

Ten or more counts support this clonotype. This chain links TRBV12-3 or TRBV12-4 with TRBJ2-7, with 7 nucleotides matching TRBD1. V shed 6 bases and J 3 bases; nucleotides not matched to a gene: 5. The CDR3 runs 13 residues. The CDR3 protein is CASSLTGSYEQYF. The CDR3 DNA reads TGTGCCAGCAGCCTGACAGGGAGCTACGAGCAGTACTTC.

This clonotype has a handful of counts. V usage is TRBV20-1 and J usage is TRBJ1-1, with D perhaps TRBD1 (5 bases). Trimming took 3 bases from V and 3 from J, leaving 11 bases between them. This CDR3 is 13 amino acids long. In germline, CDR1 is DFQATT, CDR2 SNEGSKA (reference sequence). The CDR3 sequence is CSASSTGYTEAFF. The CDR3 nucleotides read TGCAGTGCTAGCAGCACAGGCTACACTGAAGCTTTCTTT.

This clonotype was seen at least ten times. The genes are TRBV20-1 and TRBJ2-3, with 8 bases that match TRBD2. Germline V gene data show CDR1 as DFQATT and CDR2 as SNEGSKA (reference sequence). V was clipped by 3 bases and J by 9 bases; unmatched bases: 11. This CDR3 has 14 amino acids. CDR3 amino acids: CSARFNRGLVTQYF. CDR3 nucleotides: TGCAGTGCTAGGTTTAACCGGGGACTAGTGACGCAGTATTTT.